This TCR beta chain was recovered during a study of regulatory T cells in long-lasting Graves disease. Time point noted: newly diagnosed GD, antithyroid drugs for less than 3 months. The TCR library was made from RNA extracted from PBMCs. In Xi'an, China, an endocrinology department was the source of patients. This clonotype was observed many times. The authors built TCR beta libraries using iRepertoire HTBI primers and Arm-PCR of CDR3 regions. TCRdb called the multiplex PCR reads again in MiXCR, with one record for every CDR3 protein. The table lists some 560,000 distinct CDR3 sequences, roughly 15% of them singletons. In germline, CDR1 is KGHSH, CDR2 LQKENI. Trimming removed 2 bases from V and 0 bases from J, with 10 bases in between. The length of the CDR3 is 15 residues. The same data also went into a second study, on T cells in Graves' hyperthyroidism and ophthalmopathy. As that report states: Graves' hyperthyroidism qualified as stable when ophthalmopathy did not progress within 18 months.

This chain uses TRBV18 with TRBJ1-1, with unresolved D. This material consisted of peripheral blood mononuclear cells (PBMCs), taken at new diagnosis, from a patient treated with antithyroid drugs. The clonotype comes from a woman aged 35-65 years with Graves disease. CDR3 sequence reads: CASSPELRMNTEAFF. The DNA for the CDR3 is TGTGCCAGCTCACCAGAGCTCCGTATGAACACTGAAGCTTTCTTT.